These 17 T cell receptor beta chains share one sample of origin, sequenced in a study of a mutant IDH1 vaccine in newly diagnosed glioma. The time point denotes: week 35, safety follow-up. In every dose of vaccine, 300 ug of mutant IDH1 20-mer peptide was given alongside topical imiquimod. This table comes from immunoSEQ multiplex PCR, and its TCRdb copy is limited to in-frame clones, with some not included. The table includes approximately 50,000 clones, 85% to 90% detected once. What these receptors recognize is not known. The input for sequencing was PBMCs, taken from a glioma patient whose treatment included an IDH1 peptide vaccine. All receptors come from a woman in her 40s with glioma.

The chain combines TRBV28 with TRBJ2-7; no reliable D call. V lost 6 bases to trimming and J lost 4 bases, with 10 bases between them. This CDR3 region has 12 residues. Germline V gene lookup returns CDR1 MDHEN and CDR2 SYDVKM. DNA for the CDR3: TGTGCCAGCAGCCCTCTCGGGTACGAGCAGTACTTC. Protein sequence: CASSPLGYEQYF.

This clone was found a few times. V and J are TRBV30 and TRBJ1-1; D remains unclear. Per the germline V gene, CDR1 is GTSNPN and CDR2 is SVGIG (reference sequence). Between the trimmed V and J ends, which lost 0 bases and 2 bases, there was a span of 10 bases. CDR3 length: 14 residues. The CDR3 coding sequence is TGTGCCTGGAGTGTAGGGCTGAAAAACACTGAAGCTTTCTTT. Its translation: CAWSVGLKNTEAFF.

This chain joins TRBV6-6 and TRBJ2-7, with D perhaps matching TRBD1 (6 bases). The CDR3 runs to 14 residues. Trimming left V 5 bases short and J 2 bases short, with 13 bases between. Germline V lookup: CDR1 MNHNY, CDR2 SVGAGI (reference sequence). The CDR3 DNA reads TGTGCCAGCAGTCCCTACAGGGACACCTACGAGCAGTACTTC. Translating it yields CASSPYRDTYEQYF.

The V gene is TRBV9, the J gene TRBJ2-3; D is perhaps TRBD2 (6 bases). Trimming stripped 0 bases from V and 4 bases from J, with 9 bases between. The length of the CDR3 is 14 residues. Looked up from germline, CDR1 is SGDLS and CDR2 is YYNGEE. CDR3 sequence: CASSVGLVADTQYF. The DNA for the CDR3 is TGTGCCAGCAGCGTAGGACTAGTCGCAGATACGCAGTATTTT.

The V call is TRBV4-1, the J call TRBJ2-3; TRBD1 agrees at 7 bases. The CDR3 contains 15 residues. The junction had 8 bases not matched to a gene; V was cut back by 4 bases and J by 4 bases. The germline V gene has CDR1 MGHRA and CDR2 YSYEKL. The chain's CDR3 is CASSPGGRSADTQYF. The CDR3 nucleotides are TGCGCCAGCAGCCCAGGGGGTCGGAGTGCAGATACGCAGTATTTT.

CDR3 protein: CASSQTRTGGGYTF. As DNA, the CDR3 is TGTGCCAGCAGCCAAACAAGGACAGGAGGGGGCTACACCTTC. The chain carries TRBV4-2 and TRBJ1-2, with 7 bases that match TRBD1. The CDR3 has 14 amino acids. Germline values: CDR1 LGHNA, CDR2 YNFKEQ. Trimming at V came to 2 bases and at J to 8 bases, leaving 8 bases not matched to a gene.

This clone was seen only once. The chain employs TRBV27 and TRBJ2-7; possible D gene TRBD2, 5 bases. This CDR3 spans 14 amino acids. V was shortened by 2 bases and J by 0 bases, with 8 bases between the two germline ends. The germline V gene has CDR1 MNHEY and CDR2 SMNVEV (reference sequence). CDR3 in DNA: TGTGCCAGCAGTTTAGGACTGCACTCCTACGAGCAGTACTTC. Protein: CASSLGLHSYEQYF.

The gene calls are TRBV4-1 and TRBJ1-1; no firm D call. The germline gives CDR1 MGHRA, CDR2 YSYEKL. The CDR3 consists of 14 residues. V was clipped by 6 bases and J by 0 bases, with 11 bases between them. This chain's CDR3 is CASRGPLVNTEAFF. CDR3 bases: TGCGCCAGCAGGGGCCCTTTAGTGAACACTGAAGCTTTCTTT.

This CDR3 is CASSLGGTQPQHF. CDR3 sequence (DNA): TGCGCCAGCAGCTTGGGTGGGACCCAGCCCCAGCATTTT. The chain recombines TRBV5-1 with TRBJ1-5, with D perhaps matching TRBD1 (5 bases). Trimming took 0 bases from V and 7 from J, leaving 8 bases between them. The CDR3 totals 13 residues. Germline V lookup: CDR1 SGHRS, CDR2 YFSETQ. The variable domain in full, completed from reference TRBV5-1 and TRBJ1-5, reads KAGVTQTPRYLIKTRGQQVTLSCSPISGHRSVSWYQQTPGQGLQFLFEYFSETQRNKGNFPGRFSGRQFSNSRSEMNVSTLELGDSALYLCASSLGGTQPQHFGDGTRLSIL.

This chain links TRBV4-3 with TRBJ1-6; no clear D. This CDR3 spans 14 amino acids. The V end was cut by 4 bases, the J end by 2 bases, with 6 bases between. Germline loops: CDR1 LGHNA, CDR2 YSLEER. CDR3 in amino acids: CASSPTPYNSPLHF. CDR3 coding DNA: TGCGCCAGCAGCCCCACTCCCTATAATTCACCCCTCCACTTT.

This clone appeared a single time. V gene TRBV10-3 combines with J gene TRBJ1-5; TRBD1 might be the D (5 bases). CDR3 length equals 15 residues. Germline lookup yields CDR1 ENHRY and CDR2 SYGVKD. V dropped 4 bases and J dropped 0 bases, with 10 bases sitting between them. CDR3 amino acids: CAISVGLNSNQPQHF. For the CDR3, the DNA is TGTGCCATCAGTGTGGGACTGAATAGCAATCAGCCCCAGCATTTT.

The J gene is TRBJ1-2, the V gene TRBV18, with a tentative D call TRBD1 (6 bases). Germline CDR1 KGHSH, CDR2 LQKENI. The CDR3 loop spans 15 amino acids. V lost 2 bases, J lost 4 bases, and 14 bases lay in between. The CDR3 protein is CASSPNGGSGYGYTF. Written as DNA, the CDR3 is TGTGCCAGCTCACCAAATGGGGGCTCGGGCTATGGCTACACCTTC. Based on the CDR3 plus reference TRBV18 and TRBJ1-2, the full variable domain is NAGVMQNPRHLVRRRGQEARLRCSPMKGHSHVYWYRQLPEEGLKFMVYLQKENIIDESGMPKERFSAEFPKEGPSILRIQQVVRGDSAAYFCASSPNGGSGYGYTFGSGTRLTVV.

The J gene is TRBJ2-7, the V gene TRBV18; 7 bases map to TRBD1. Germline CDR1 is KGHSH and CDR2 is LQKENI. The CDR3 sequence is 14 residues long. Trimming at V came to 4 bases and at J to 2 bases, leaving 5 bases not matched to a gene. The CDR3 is CASSQTGSPYEQYF. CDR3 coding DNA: TGTGCCAGCTCACAGACAGGGAGCCCCTACGAGCAGTACTTC.

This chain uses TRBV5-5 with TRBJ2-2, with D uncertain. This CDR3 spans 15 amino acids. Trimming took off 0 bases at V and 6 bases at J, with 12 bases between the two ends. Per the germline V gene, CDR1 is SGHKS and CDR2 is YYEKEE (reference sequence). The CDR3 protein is CASSLDGPLAGELFF. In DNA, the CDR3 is TGTGCCAGCAGCTTGGACGGACCGTTGGCCGGGGAGCTGTTTTTT.

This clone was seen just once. The CDR3 protein is CASSLGGGQPQHF. The DNA for the CDR3 is TGTGCCAGCAGCTTGGGAGGAGGGCAGCCCCAGCATTTT. The J gene is TRBJ1-5, the V gene TRBV5-6; no firm D call. Germline values: CDR1 SGHDT, CDR2 YYEEEE. The CDR3 length is 13 residues. With 0 bases removed from V and 7 bases from J, the gap between germline ends came to 8 bases.

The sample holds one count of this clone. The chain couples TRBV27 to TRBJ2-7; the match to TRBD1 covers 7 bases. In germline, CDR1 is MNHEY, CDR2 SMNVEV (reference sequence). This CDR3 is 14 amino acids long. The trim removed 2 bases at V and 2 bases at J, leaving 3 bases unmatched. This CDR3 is CASSLEQGTYEQYF. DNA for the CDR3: TGTGCCAGCAGTTTAGAACAGGGGACCTACGAGCAGTACTTC.

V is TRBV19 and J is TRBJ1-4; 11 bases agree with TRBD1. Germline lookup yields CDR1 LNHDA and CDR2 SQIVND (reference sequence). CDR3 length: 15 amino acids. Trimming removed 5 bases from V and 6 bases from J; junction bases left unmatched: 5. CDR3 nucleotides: TGTGCCAGTAGTCCTCGGACAGGGGGCGATGAAAAACTGTTTTTT. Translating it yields CASSPRTGGDEKLFF.